This TCR beta chain was identified in a study of beta chain features in type 1 diabetes. Germline V lookup: CDR1 SGHDT, CDR2 YYEEEE. The CDR3 length is 16 residues. V gave up 1 base and J gave up 3 bases, with 16 bases separating them. The authors reverse transcribed all of the isolated RNA, so sequencing captured expressed TCRB transcripts. Using immunoSEQ multiplex PCR, the repertoire was profiled, and TCRdb retains in-frame clones only, with some absent. The table has approximately 340,000 clones, more than 13% seen once; the top ten hold 0.019%. The gene calls are TRBV5-6 and TRBJ1-1; possible D gene TRBD1, 6 bases. The sample comprised naive CD4+ T cells from blood. The sequence derives from a woman between 18 and 29 years old in good health. DNA for the CDR3: TGTGCCAGCAGCTTGTTTCTTTGGTCAGGGGACACTGAAGCTTTCTTT. As protein: CASSLFLWSGDTEAFF.